The 31 T cell receptor beta chains below all came from one sample that was sequenced in a study of blood T cell repertoires in COVID-19. The protocol was immunoSEQ multiplex PCR, while the TCRdb copy is restricted to in-frame clones and leaves out a portion. The data hold 90,000 or so clones, with 75% to 85% observed a single time. Sample: peripheral blood. The receptors shown here come from a man aged 55-75 years with acute or convalescent COVID-19.

This chain links TRBV20-1 with TRBJ1-2; D is uncertain. The CDR3 extends over 11 amino acids. Germline CDR1 reads DFQATT; CDR2 reads SNEGSKA (reference sequence). V dropped 4 bases and J dropped 2 bases, with 5 bases sitting between them. CDR3 sequence (DNA): TGCAGTGCTACCAGAAACTATGGCTACACCTTC. This sequence encodes CSATRNYGYTF.

The chain carries TRBV18 and TRBJ1-2, with D unresolved. Germline assignment: CDR1 KGHSH and CDR2 LQKENI. Trimming pared 3 bases from V and 1 base from J, leaving 15 bases between. The CDR3 covers 16 residues. CDR3 protein: CASSPAVPFDNYGYTF. The DNA for the CDR3 is TGTGCCAGCTCACCGGCGGTACCTTTCGATAACTATGGCTACACCTTC.

The chain carries TRBV29-1 and TRBJ2-3; 9 nucleotides agree with TRBD1. Losses at the gene ends were 7 bases for V and 0 bases for J; bases not matched to a gene: 8. The CDR3 runs 15 residues. From germline, CDR1 is SQVTM and CDR2 ANQGSEA. This CDR3 is CSAIPGTGSTDTQYF. CDR3 coding DNA: TGCAGCGCAATTCCTGGGACAGGGAGCACAGATACGCAGTATTTT.

V gene TRBV6-2 or TRBV6-3 combines with J gene TRBJ2-3; TRBD2 matches at 13 bases. Germline-derived CDR1 and CDR2 are MNHEY and SVGEGT. V shed 6 bases and J 0 bases; nucleotides not matched to a gene: 12. The CDR3 contains 19 residues. The CDR3 loop is CASSRLAGGTARSTDTQYF. CDR3 coding DNA: TGTGCCAGCAGCCGACTAGCGGGGGGAACCGCCCGTAGCACAGATACGCAGTATTTT.

J is TRBJ2-5 and V is TRBV2; D is unresolved. The CDR3 covers 13 residues. Trimming removed 4 bases at V and 3 bases at J, with 9 bases between. The germline CDR1 and CDR2 sequences are SNHLY and FYNNEI. The CDR3 DNA is TGTGCCAGCAGTGCGGGTAGAGAAGAGACCCAGTACTTC. It codes for CASSAGREETQYF.

This sequence joins TRBV5-1 and TRBJ2-3, with D tentatively TRBD1 (6 bases). CDR1 is SGHRS and CDR2 is YFSETQ in the germline V gene. The V gene lost 4 bases and the J gene lost 2 bases, with 17 bases spanning the gap. This CDR3 comprises 16 residues. The CDR3 nucleotides read TGCGCCAGCAGCACTGTGTCCGACAGGCCCACAGATACGCAGTATTTT. This codes for CASSTVSDRPTDTQYF. The whole variable domain, remainder taken from reference TRBV5-1 and TRBJ2-3, is KAGVTQTPRYLIKTRGQQVTLSCSPISGHRSVSWYQQTPGQGLQFLFEYFSETQRNKGNFPGRFSGRQFSNSRSEMNVSTLELGDSALYLCASSTVSDRPTDTQYFGPGTRLTVL.

The chain joins TRBV7-9 to TRBJ1-4; D is uncertain. CDR3 length: 14 residues. V was clipped by 6 bases and J by 4 bases, with 12 bases between them. Germline V gene data show CDR1 as SEHNR and CDR2 as FQNEAQ (reference sequence). This chain's CDR3 is CASRGGRINEKLFF. CDR3 coding DNA: TGTGCCAGCAGGGGAGGGAGGATTAATGAAAAACTGTTTTTT.

The chain joins TRBV10-3 to TRBJ1-2; 9 bases are a match to TRBD1. CDR1 is ENHRY and CDR2 is SYGVKD in the germline V gene. J gave up 2 bases and V 9 bases, and 10 bases lay outside the gene matches. CDR3 size: 15 residues. The CDR3 DNA reads as TGTGCCATAACACGGCACGGACAGGGGAACTATGGCTACACCTTC. Protein sequence: CAITRHGQGNYGYTF.

The chain is built from TRBV18 and TRBJ2-3; D remains unclear. The CDR3 extends over 13 amino acids. V shed 3 bases and J shed 8 bases, with 12 bases lying between them. Germline V lookup: CDR1 KGHSH, CDR2 LQKENI. As DNA, the CDR3 is TGTGCCAGCTCACCCACGAGAGGTGGTACGCAGTATTTT. Residues: CASSPTRGGTQYF.

The chain couples TRBV3-1 (or the pseudogene TRBV3-2) to TRBJ1-1; 7 nucleotides align to TRBD1. The germline V gene encodes CDR1 LGHDT and CDR2 YNNKEL (reference sequence). Trimming took 4 bases from V and 4 from J; bases not matched to a gene: 9. The CDR3 covers 15 residues. The CDR3 protein is CASSLPFRGITEAFF. The CDR3 nucleotides are TGTGCCAGCAGCCTCCCATTCAGGGGGATCACTGAAGCTTTCTTT.

The DNA of the CDR3 is TGTGCCAGCAGCCAAGATAACGGGAGGGATGGCTACACCTTC. Translation: CASSQDNGRDGYTF. This chain uses TRBV4-2 with TRBJ1-2; D gene ambiguous. Germline CDR1 reads LGHNA; CDR2 reads YNFKEQ. V was clipped by 0 bases and J by 6 bases, with 11 bases between them. The CDR3 has 14 amino acids.

CDR3 residues: CASSLEGARTEAFF. Here the CDR3 DNA reads TGTGCCAGCAGTTTAGAGGGCGCGCGGACTGAAGCTTTCTTT. The V and J genes are TRBV28 and TRBJ1-1; no definite D call. CDR1 MDHEN and CDR2 SYDVKM come from the germline V gene. Trimming removed 2 bases at V and 5 bases at J, with 12 bases between. The CDR3 contains 14 residues. The full variable domain, its missing parts supplied by reference TRBV28 and TRBJ1-1, is DVKVTQSSRYLVKRTGEKVFLECVQDMDHENMFWYRQDPGLGLRLIYFSYDVKMKEKGDIPEGYSVSREKKERFSLILESASTNQTSMYLCASSLEGARTEAFFGQGTRLTVV.

This clone was recorded once. The rearrangement joins TRBV6-5 to TRBJ2-5; TRBD1 matches 9 bases. CDR1 and CDR2 (germline): MNHEY, SVGAGI. With 5 bases clipped from V and 2 bases from J, the junction kept 6 bases outside the gene matches. The CDR3 sequence is 15 residues long. The chain's CDR3 is CASSPGQGIQETQYF. The CDR3 DNA reads TGTGCCAGCAGTCCGGGACAGGGAATACAAGAGACCCAGTACTTC.

The J gene is TRBJ1-2, the V gene TRBV4-3, with D hard to call. Germline V gene lookup returns CDR1 LGHNA and CDR2 YSLEER. The CDR3 runs to 15 residues. Trimming cost V 2 bases and J 6 bases, with 16 bases left between them. The CDR3 DNA is TGCGCCAGCAGCCAACCGGCCACGGGGTTTCATGGCTACACCTTC. Translated: CASSQPATGFHGYTF.

In its sample, this clone was seen a few times. V and J are TRBV5-1 and TRBJ2-1; perhaps TRBD2 as D (5 bases). The CDR3 contains 15 residues. CDR1 and CDR2 (germline): SGHRS, YFSETQ. The V end was cut by 4 bases, the J end by 5 bases, with 16 bases between. This CDR3 reads CASSPIAGVNNEQFF. The CDR3 DNA sequence: TGCGCCAGCAGCCCCATCGCCGGGGTGAACAATGAGCAGTTCTTC.

This clone has a single count. This chain links TRBV6-2 or TRBV6-3 with TRBJ2-3; D is unclear. CDR1 is MNHEY and CDR2 is SVGEGT in the germline V gene. CDR3 length: 15 residues. V dropped 0 bases and J dropped 2 bases, with 9 bases sitting between them. The CDR3 DNA follows: TGTGCCAGCAGTTACTCCTCACAGTCCACAGATACGCAGTATTTT. Protein: CASSYSSQSTDTQYF.

The chain couples TRBV2 to TRBJ1-2; 7 nucleotides line up with TRBD1. CDR1 SNHLY and CDR2 FYNNEI come from the germline V gene. V lost 7 bases to trimming and J lost 7 bases; unmatched junction nucleotides: 6. The CDR3 covers 12 residues. The CDR3 nucleotides are TGTGCCAGCAATCGACAGGGCTTTGGCTACACCTTC. It encodes CASNRQGFGYTF.

The chain combines TRBV29-1 with TRBJ2-6, with a possible D match to TRBD1 (6 bases). Germline CDR1 SQVTM, CDR2 ANQGSEA. Deletions cut 4 bases from V and 1 base from J, with 11 bases between. The CDR3 has 15 amino acids. This CDR3 is CSVGPGESGANVLTF. The CDR3, as DNA: TGCAGCGTTGGTCCAGGGGAGTCTGGGGCCAACGTCCTGACTTTC.

V is TRBV11-3 and J is TRBJ1-4; 7 positions match TRBD1. This CDR3 has 17 residues. J was trimmed by 2 bases and V by 6 bases; bases with no gene match: 12. CDR1 SGHNT and CDR2 YENEEA come from the germline V gene. The CDR3 here is CASRRPTGSKTNEKLFF. CDR3 DNA: TGTGCCAGCAGACGGCCGACAGGGAGTAAGACTAATGAAAAACTGTTTTTT.

The V and J genes are TRBV6-6 and TRBJ1-2; 7 bases line up with TRBD1. Trimming cost V 7 bases and J 6 bases; bases outside gene matches: 8. This CDR3 has 13 amino acids. Germline CDR1 reads MNHNY; CDR2 reads SVGAGI (reference sequence). In DNA form, the CDR3 reads TGTGCCAGCATAGTCGACAGGGCGGATGGCTACACCTTC. This sequence encodes CASIVDRADGYTF.

The genes are TRBV5-1 and TRBJ2-1; TRBD1 matches 10 bases. V was pared by 1 base and J by 8 bases, with 6 bases of the junction left unmatched. CDR3 size: 15 residues. Germline values: CDR1 SGHRS, CDR2 YFSETQ. The CDR3 bases are TGCGCCAGCAGCTTGATTACTGGACAGGGGGATGAGCAGTTCTTC. As protein: CASSLITGQGDEQFF.

This chain uses TRBV5-6 with TRBJ2-5; weak D call: TRBD2 (6 bases). Trimming pared 2 bases from V and 2 bases from J, leaving 10 bases between. CDR1 is SGHDT, CDR2 YYEEEE, per germline. The CDR3 is 14 residues long. The CDR3 DNA sequence: TGTGCCAGCAGCTTCGCGGGGAGGCAAGAGACCCAGTACTTC. This codes for CASSFAGRQETQYF.

The V gene is TRBV21-1, the J gene TRBJ1-3; the DNA was not used to check the table's D call, TRBD1. TRBV21-1 is a listed pseudogene. CDR3 length: 17 residues. CDR3 sequence reads: CASSKAEGQGARNTIYF. The CDR3 DNA is TGTGCCAGCAGCAAAGCCGAGGGACAGGGGGCGAGAAACACCATATATTTT.

The chain is built from TRBV21-1 and TRBJ1-2. TRBV21-1 is annotated as a pseudogene. There are 15 residues in the CDR3. The CDR3 DNA sequence: TGTGCCAGCAGCAAAGGGGGGGGGTCCCGCGGAGGCTACACCTTC. Protein sequence: CASSKGGGSRGGYTF.

The chain is built from TRBV2 and TRBJ2-1, with a weak D call TRBD2 (6 bases). V lost 6 bases, J lost 10 bases, and 22 bases lay in between. The CDR3 runs 15 residues. Germline CDR1 reads SNHLY; CDR2 reads FYNNEI. The CDR3 DNA follows: TGTGCCAGCAGCCTAATACTAGCCCGGGCGGAGGAGCAGTTCTTC. Its translation is CASSLILARAEEQFF. The variable domain in full, completed from reference TRBV2 and TRBJ2-1, reads EPEVTQTPSHQVTQMGQEVILRCVPISNHLYFYWYRQILGQKVEFLVSFYNNEISEKSEIFDDQFSVERPDGSNFTLKIRSTKLEDSAMYFCASSLILARAEEQFFGPGTRLTVL.

This chain connects TRBV14 to TRBJ2-1, with 8 bases identical to TRBD2. V dropped 1 base and J dropped 4; count of bases not matched to a gene: 3. The V gene's germline CDR1 is SGHDN and CDR2 FVKESK. The CDR3 is made up of 15 amino acids. The CDR3 here is CASSQVRGGYNEQFF. The CDR3 bases are TGTGCCAGCAGCCAAGTCCGGGGGGGTTACAATGAGCAGTTCTTC.

The genes are TRBV2 and TRBJ2-2; D is possibly TRBD1 (5 bases). The germline gives CDR1 SNHLY, CDR2 FYNNEI. The CDR3 sequence is 15 residues long. V lost 6 bases and J 5 bases, leaving 16 bases between the germline ends. The CDR3 DNA reads as TGTGCCAGCAGCGCCGCCTCGACAGATACCGGGGAGCTGTTTTTT. This gives the protein CASSAASTDTGELFF.

The chain couples TRBV28 to TRBJ2-2, with TRBD1 matching 7 bases. The CDR3 is 14 amino acids. Germline loops: CDR1 MDHEN, CDR2 SYDVKM. V shed 10 bases and J 6 bases; nucleotides not matched to a gene: 11. The CDR3 sequence is CATRGQGRAGELFF. CDR3 nucleotide sequence: TGTGCCACAAGGGGGCAGGGACGCGCCGGGGAGCTGTTTTTT.

The chain employs TRBV7-6 and TRBJ2-2; 8 bases agree with TRBD2. V shed 4 bases and J 7 bases; nucleotides not matched to a gene: 8. The germline V gene has CDR1 SGHVS and CDR2 FNYEAQ. The CDR3 extends over 15 amino acids. Here the CDR3 DNA reads TGTGCCAGCAGCTATCGGGGGGGCCGTGGCGGGGAGCTGTTTTTT. Protein: CASSYRGGRGGELFF.

V usage is TRBV9 and J usage is TRBJ2-3, with unresolved D. The germline gives CDR1 SGDLS, CDR2 YYNGEE. Trimming removed 4 bases at V and 6 bases at J, with 15 bases between. This CDR3 has 14 amino acids. DNA of the CDR3: TGTGCCAGCAGCCCCCTGGCCGTGTCGGATACGCAGTATTTT. Its protein product is CASSPLAVSDTQYF.

The chain employs TRBV6-5 and TRBJ2-5, with TRBD1 identical over 10 bases. This CDR3 region has 15 residues. J gave up 8 bases and V 6 bases, and 12 bases lay outside the gene matches. Germline values: CDR1 MNHEY, CDR2 SVGAGI. The CDR3 here is CASSRGTGEAVTQYF. In nucleotides, the CDR3 is TGTGCCAGCAGCCGGGGGACAGGGGAGGCCGTTACCCAGTACTTC.